This T cell receptor (beta chain) was profiled in a study of CD8+ T cells in alopecia areata. TCR sequencing used cDNA made by reverse transcription of extracted RNA. Only in-frame clones appear in the TCRdb table, and some are missing; sequencing was by immunoSEQ multiplex PCR. The table shows 110,000 or so clones, with under 60% occurring only once. This CDR3 has 15 residues. Germline V gene data show CDR1 as SGHTA and CDR2 as FQGTGA. V shed 3 bases and J 6 bases; nucleotides not matched to a gene: 8. PBMCs were stained for CD3, CD4 and CD8, and CD4+ and CD8+ T cells were sorted. This chain links TRBV7-3 with TRBJ2-7, with 10 nucleotides matching TRBD2. Input material: NKG2D-low CD8+ T cells sorted from blood. This TCR was sampled from a human donor with alopecia areata. In nucleotides, the CDR3 is TGTGCCAGCAGCTTTTTAGCGGGAGGACCCGTCGAGCAGTACTTC. Protein: CASSFLAGGPVEQYF.